Shown below are 31 T cell receptor beta chains from a single sample sequenced in a study of cytomegalovirus exposure and HLA in healthy donors. Sequencing used immunoSEQ multiplex PCR; TCRdb keeps in-frame clones, though not all of them. The top ten clones hold 1.5% to 2% of a sample with more than 95,000 clones, approximately 95% of them seen once. Input material: PBMCs. Every receptor here comes from a man between 18 and 35 years old in good health and CMV-seronegative.

The J gene is TRBJ1-5, the V gene TRBV6-1, with D possibly TRBD1 on 5 matching bases. Germline V gene data show CDR1 as MNHNS and CDR2 as SASEGT. This CDR3 is 15 amino acids long. The ends were cut back, 0 bases at V and 2 bases at J, with 8 bases in the middle. The CDR3 nucleotides are TGTGCCAGCAGTGAAGCGGGGCCGGGCAATCAGCCCCAGCATTTT. Its protein is CASSEAGPGNQPQHF.

The V call is TRBV7-9, the J call TRBJ2-7, with a possible D match to TRBD1 (5 bases). Trimming shortened V by 3 bases and J by 1 base, and 7 bases separated the two germline ends. Germline loops: CDR1 SEHNR, CDR2 FQNEAQ (reference sequence). This CDR3 comprises 13 residues. DNA of the CDR3: TGTGCCAGCAGCTTGGACATTTCCTACGAGCAGTACTTC. Translation gives CASSLDISYEQYF.

The chain joins TRBV4-2 to TRBJ1-2; tentative D call: TRBD1 (6 bases). Trimming removed 3 bases from V and 6 bases from J, with 17 bases in between. The CDR3 has 15 residues. Germline V lookup: CDR1 LGHNA, CDR2 YNFKEQ. The CDR3 here is CASSQGFRDTDGYTF. CDR3 nucleotide sequence: TGTGCCAGCAGCCAGGGGTTCCGGGACACTGATGGCTACACCTTC.

The chain carries TRBV27 and TRBJ2-1; a possible D gene is TRBD2 (6 bases). The CDR3 covers 15 residues. CDR1 and CDR2 from the germline V gene are MNHEY and SMNVEV (reference sequence). The germline V and J ends were trimmed by 4 bases and 5 bases, with 15 bases remaining between them. The DNA for the CDR3 is TGTGCCAGCAGTTCCCCACTGCGACTAGACAATGAGCAGTTCTTC. Protein: CASSSPLRLDNEQFF.

CDR3 amino acids: CASRGDTEAFF. The CDR3 DNA sequence: TGTGCCAGCAGGGGAGACACTGAAGCTTTCTTT. The V and J genes are TRBV19 and TRBJ1-1; a possible D gene is TRBD1 (6 bases). The length of the CDR3 is 11 residues. V was shortened by 9 bases and J by 3 bases, with 8 bases between the two germline ends. The germline gives CDR1 LNHDA, CDR2 SQIVND (reference sequence).

The chain links TRBV12-5 to TRBJ2-5; the match to TRBD1 covers 9 bases. This CDR3 is built from 14 residues. Germline CDR1 LGHNT, CDR2 FRNRAP. Trimming cost V 2 bases and J 5 bases; bases outside gene matches: 3. The CDR3 DNA is TGTGCTAGTGGTTTGTGGGGGACAGGGGAGACCCAGTACTTC. It specifies CASGLWGTGETQYF.

This clone is a singleton in its sample. The chain combines TRBV9 with TRBJ2-2, with D possibly being TRBD2 (5 bases). Germline V gene sequence: CDR1 SGDLS, CDR2 YYNGEE. The length of the CDR3 is 14 residues. With 3 bases removed from V and 5 bases from J, the gap between germline ends came to 11 bases. Here the CDR3 DNA reads TGTGCCAGCAGCGCCCGAACTAGTACCGGGGAGCTGTTTTTT. This translates into CASSARTSTGELFF.

The V call is TRBV10-3, the J call TRBJ1-2; 7 positions match TRBD1. J gave up 5 bases and V 4 bases, and 4 bases lay outside the gene matches. CDR3 size: 13 residues. CDR1 is ENHRY and CDR2 is SYGVKD in the germline V gene. The CDR3 region has the DNA TGTGCCATCAGTGGACAGGGCTTGTATGGCTACACCTTC. It is translated as CAISGQGLYGYTF.

A note on this clone: Mismatch with germline at one junction end may stem from a read error. This sequence joins TRBV27 and TRBJ2-7; D may be TRBD2 (5 bases). The CDR3 has 14 amino acids. CDR1 and CDR2 from the germline V gene are MNHEY and SMNVEV (reference sequence). The CDR3 reads CASSTDPDYTPRVF. The CDR3 DNA sequence: TGTGCCAGCAGTACAGATCCTGACTACACGCCAAGAGTCTTC.

The chain uses TRBV7-9 and TRBJ2-1, with a tentative D call TRBD2 (6 bases). Per the germline V gene, CDR1 is SEHNR and CDR2 is FQNEAQ (reference sequence). CDR3 length equals 17 residues. The V end was cut by 3 bases, the J end by 5 bases, with 20 bases between. In DNA form, the CDR3 reads TGTGCCAGCAGCTTCGAGGAGGGACCGGCTCGAAACAATGAGCAGTTCTTC. This sequence encodes CASSFEEGPARNNEQFF. Using reference TRBV7-9 and TRBJ2-1 for the parts outside the CDR3, the full variable domain is DTGVSQNPRHKITKRGQNVTFRCDPISEHNRLYWYRQTLGQGPEFLTYFQNEAQLEKSRLLSDRFSAERPKGSFSTLEIQRTEQGDSAMYLCASSFEEGPARNNEQFFGPGTRLTVL.

The chain is built from TRBV7-9 and TRBJ2-2, with 11 bases aligning to TRBD2. Germline V CDR1 and CDR2: SEHNR, FQNEAQ (reference sequence). The CDR3 consists of 15 residues. Trimming removed 5 bases from V and 6 bases from J; junction bases left unmatched: 5. The CDR3 sequence: CASSLLAGASGELFF. The CDR3 region has the DNA TGTGCCAGCAGCCTACTAGCGGGAGCCTCCGGGGAGCTGTTTTTT.

The rearrangement joins TRBV13 to TRBJ1-1; TRBD1 might be the D (5 bases). CDR1 is PRHDT, CDR2 FYEKMQ, per germline (reference sequence). The CDR3 is 15 amino acids. V lost 5 bases, J lost 0 bases, and 13 bases lay in between. The CDR3 region is CASSPRGGVNTEAFF. The CDR3 nucleotides read TGTGCCAGCAGCCCGCGGGGGGGGGTGAACACTGAAGCTTTCTTT.

The rearrangement joins TRBV11-2 to TRBJ1-2; D not resolved. This CDR3 comprises 13 residues. V lost 3 bases and J lost 6, with 11 bases in between. Germline CDR1 reads SGHAT; CDR2 reads FQNNGV. Here the CDR3 reads CASSFSGEDGYTF. The CDR3 DNA reads as TGTGCCAGCAGCTTCTCGGGAGAGGATGGCTACACCTTC.

The chain joins TRBV25-1 to TRBJ1-1; 10 bases are shared with TRBD1. In germline, CDR1 is MGHDK, CDR2 SYGVNS. V lost 4 bases to trimming and J lost 2 bases; unmatched junction nucleotides: 7. The CDR3 consists of 16 residues. CDR3 protein: CASSAWTGGLNTEAFF. The DNA for the CDR3 is TGTGCCAGCAGTGCCTGGACAGGGGGACTCAACACTGAAGCTTTCTTT.

The V gene is TRBV5-4, the J gene TRBJ1-1, with 8 nucleotides matching TRBD1. V shed 0 bases and J 4 bases; nucleotides not matched to a gene: 5. CDR1 SGHNT and CDR2 YYREEE come from the germline V gene (reference sequence). The CDR3 runs to 15 residues. The CDR3 nucleotides read TGTGCCAGCAGCTTGGGACAGGGGAGTCGCACTGAAGCTTTCTTT. It codes for CASSLGQGSRTEAFF.

The rearrangement links TRBV28 to TRBJ1-2; 8 bases agree with TRBD1. This CDR3 has 14 amino acids. With 3 bases clipped from V and 7 bases from J, the junction kept 7 bases outside the gene matches. CDR1 MDHEN and CDR2 SYDVKM come from the germline V gene. CDR3 coding DNA: TGTGCCAGCAGTTTCCAGGACAGGGTTCGTGGCTACACCTTC. It specifies CASSFQDRVRGYTF.

The V gene is TRBV7-9, the J gene TRBJ2-7; TRBD1 might be the D (6 bases). The ends were cut back, 2 bases at V and 3 bases at J, with 14 bases in the middle. CDR1 SEHNR and CDR2 FQNEAQ come from the germline V gene (reference sequence). The length of the CDR3 is 15 residues. CDR3 in DNA: TGTGCCAGCAGCTTATCGGCAGGGGAAGGCTACGAGCAGTACTTC. Its protein product is CASSLSAGEGYEQYF. Full variable domain (remainder filled in from reference TRBV7-9 and TRBJ2-7): DTGVSQNPRHKITKRGQNVTFRCDPISEHNRLYWYRQTLGQGPEFLTYFQNEAQLEKSRLLSDRFSAERPKGSFSTLEIQRTEQGDSAMYLCASSLSAGEGYEQYFGPGTRLTVT.

The chain has TRBV4-3 and TRBJ2-1, with a tentative D call TRBD2 (6 bases). This CDR3 spans 15 amino acids. Trimming left V 0 bases short and J 8 bases short, with 14 bases between. The germline V gene encodes CDR1 LGHNA and CDR2 YSLEER. CDR3 protein: CASSQETGVVDEQFF. CDR3 nucleotide sequence: TGCGCCAGCAGCCAAGAGACGGGAGTGGTGGATGAGCAGTTCTTC.

V and J are TRBV27 and TRBJ1-2; possible D gene TRBD1, 5 bases. Germline-derived CDR1 and CDR2 are MNHEY and SMNVEV (reference sequence). This CDR3 is built from 13 residues. V lost 6 bases to trimming and J lost 8 bases, with 16 bases between them. The CDR3 region has the DNA TGTGCCAGCAGCCAAGGATGGGGCTACGGCTACACCTTC. Protein: CASSQGWGYGYTF.

The gene calls are TRBV9 and TRBJ1-5; the D gene is possibly TRBD1 (5 bases). Trimming stripped 3 bases from V and 1 base from J, with 8 bases between. The CDR3 consists of 14 residues. CDR1 and CDR2 from the germline V gene are SGDLS and YYNGEE. The CDR3 nucleotides read TGTGCCAGCAGCGAAGACAGCAGCAATCAGCCCCAGCATTTT. Residues: CASSEDSSNQPQHF.

The chain couples TRBV5-4 to TRBJ2-2; D is undetermined. The length of the CDR3 is 12 residues. Deletions cut 4 bases from V and 6 bases from J, with 7 bases between. Germline V gives CDR1 SGHNT, CDR2 YYREEE (reference sequence). CDR3 bases: TGTGCCAGCAGCCCTAAGCCCGGGGAGCTGTTTTTT. It specifies CASSPKPGELFF.

The chain couples TRBV7-9 to TRBJ2-4, with 7 bases lining up with TRBD2. V lost 6 bases, J lost 4 bases, and 9 bases stayed unmatched. This CDR3 comprises 15 residues. Germline loops: CDR1 SEHNR, CDR2 FQNEAQ (reference sequence). The CDR3: CASRRPRERKNIQYF. CDR3 bases: TGTGCCAGCAGGCGGCCGCGGGAGAGGAAAAACATTCAGTACTTC.

The chain is built from TRBV25-1 and TRBJ1-5, with TRBD1 matching 7 bases. The junction had 9 bases not matched to a gene; V was cut back by 10 bases and J by 0 bases. CDR3 length: 15 amino acids. From germline, CDR1 is MGHDK and CDR2 SYGVNS. CDR3 in DNA: TGTGCCACAACTTGGGACAGCGATAGCAATCAGCCCCAGCATTTT. Protein product: CATTWDSDSNQPQHF.

J is TRBJ2-1 and V is TRBV7-7, with 8 bases fitting TRBD1. The CDR3 has 15 residues. Losses at the gene ends were 1 base for V and 6 bases for J; bases not matched to a gene: 5. Germline V gene sequence: CDR1 SSHAT, CDR2 FNYEAQ (reference sequence). The CDR3 sequence is CASSLGRGQSNEQFF. CDR3 bases: TGTGCCAGCAGCTTAGGCAGGGGGCAGTCCAATGAGCAGTTCTTC.

V gene TRBV30 combines with J gene TRBJ2-1; possible D gene TRBD2, 7 bases. The CDR3 extends over 12 amino acids. Germline CDR1 reads GTSNPN; CDR2 reads SVGIG (reference sequence). Trimming stripped 2 bases from V and 8 bases from J, with 10 bases between. CDR3 loop: CAWSLGGDEQFF. CDR3 coding DNA: TGTGCCTGGAGTCTAGGGGGGGATGAGCAGTTCTTC. Full variable domain (missing parts from reference TRBV30 and TRBJ2-1): SQTIHQWPATLVQPVGSPLSLECTVEGTSNPNLYWYRQAAGRGLQLLFYSVGIGQISSEVPQNLSASRPQDRQFILSSKKLLLSDSGFYLCAWSLGGDEQFFGPGTRLTVL.

J is TRBJ1-4 and V is TRBV6-1; D is uncertain. The germline V gene has CDR1 MNHNS and CDR2 SASEGT. The CDR3 is 13 amino acids. V lost 4 bases to trimming and J lost 4 bases, with 7 bases between them. The CDR3 region has the DNA TGTGCCAGCAGTGCGGGGTTTAATGAAAAACTGTTTTTT. Translating gives CASSAGFNEKLFF.

The chain is built from TRBV15 and TRBJ1-2; no clear D gene. V was clipped by 0 bases and J by 1 base, with 9 bases between them. CDR3 size: 15 residues. Looked up from germline, CDR1 is LNHNV and CDR2 is YYDKDF (reference sequence). CDR3 sequence: CATSRDRGLNYGYTF. The CDR3 nucleotides are TGTGCCACCAGCAGAGATCGGGGTCTTAACTATGGCTACACCTTC.

The chain joins TRBV27 to TRBJ1-2; 7 positions agree with TRBD1. CDR1 and CDR2 from the germline V gene are MNHEY and SMNVEV (reference sequence). After removal of 3 bases from V and 4 bases from J, the junction contained 11 bases not matched to a gene. CDR3 length: 16 amino acids. The CDR3 region is CASSLYPGTATYGYTF. The CDR3 DNA reads as TGTGCCAGCAGTTTGTACCCTGGGACAGCAACCTATGGCTACACCTTC.

The V call is TRBV18, the J call TRBJ1-1; weak D call: TRBD1 (5 bases). Trimming left V 3 bases short and J 0 bases short, with 14 bases between. CDR1 and CDR2 (germline): KGHSH, LQKENI. The CDR3 covers 16 residues. This CDR3 reads CASSPGRGRMNTEAFF. As DNA, the CDR3 is TGTGCCAGCTCACCGGGGAGGGGAAGGATGAACACTGAAGCTTTCTTT.

V usage is TRBV18 and J usage is TRBJ2-7; D might be TRBD2 (6 bases). Trimming shortened V by 2 bases and J by 11 bases, and 16 bases separated the two germline ends. The CDR3 is 13 amino acids. From germline, CDR1 is KGHSH and CDR2 LQKENI. CDR3 protein: CASSPSPGDSKYF. The CDR3 region has the DNA TGTGCCAGCTCACCAAGCCCGGGGGACTCGAAGTACTTC.

This clone was found a few times. The chain combines TRBV6-1 with TRBJ1-2; 7 bases line up with TRBD1. Trimming removed 6 bases from V and 7 bases from J; junction bases left unmatched: 11. The CDR3 loop spans 14 amino acids. From germline, CDR1 is MNHNS and CDR2 SASEGT. The chain's CDR3 is CASSGPTGNRGYTF. For the CDR3, the DNA is TGTGCCAGCAGCGGGCCGACAGGGAATCGTGGCTACACCTTC.